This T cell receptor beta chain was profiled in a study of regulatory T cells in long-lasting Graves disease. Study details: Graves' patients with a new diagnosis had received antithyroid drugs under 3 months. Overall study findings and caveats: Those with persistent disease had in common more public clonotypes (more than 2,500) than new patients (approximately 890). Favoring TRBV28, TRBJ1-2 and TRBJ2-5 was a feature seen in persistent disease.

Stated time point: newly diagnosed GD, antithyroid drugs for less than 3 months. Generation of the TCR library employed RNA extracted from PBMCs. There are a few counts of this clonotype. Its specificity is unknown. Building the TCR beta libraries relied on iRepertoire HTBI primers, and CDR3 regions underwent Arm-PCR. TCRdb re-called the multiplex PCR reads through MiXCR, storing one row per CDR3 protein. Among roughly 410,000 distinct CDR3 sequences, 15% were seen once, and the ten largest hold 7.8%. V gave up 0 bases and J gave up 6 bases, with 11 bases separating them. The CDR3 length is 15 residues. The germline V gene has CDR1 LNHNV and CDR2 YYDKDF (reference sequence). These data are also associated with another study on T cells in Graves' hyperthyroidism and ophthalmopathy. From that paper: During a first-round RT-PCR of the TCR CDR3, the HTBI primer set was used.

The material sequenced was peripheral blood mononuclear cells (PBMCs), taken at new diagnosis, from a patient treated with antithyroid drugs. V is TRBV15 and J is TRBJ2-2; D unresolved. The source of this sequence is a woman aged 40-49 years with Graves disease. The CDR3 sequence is CATSRDKRWAGELFF. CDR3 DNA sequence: TGTGCCACCAGCAGAGACAAGAGGTGGGCCGGGGAGCTGTTTTTT.